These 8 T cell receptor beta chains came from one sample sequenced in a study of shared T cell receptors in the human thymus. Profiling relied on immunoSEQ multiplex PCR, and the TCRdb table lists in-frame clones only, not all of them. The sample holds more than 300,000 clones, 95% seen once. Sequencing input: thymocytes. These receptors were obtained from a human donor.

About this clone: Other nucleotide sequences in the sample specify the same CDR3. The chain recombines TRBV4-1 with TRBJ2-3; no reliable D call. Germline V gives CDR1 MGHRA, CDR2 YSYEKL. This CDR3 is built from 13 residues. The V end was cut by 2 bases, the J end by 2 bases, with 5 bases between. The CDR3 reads CASSQQSTDTQYF. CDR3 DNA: TGCGCCAGCAGCCAACAGTCCACAGATACGCAGTATTTT.

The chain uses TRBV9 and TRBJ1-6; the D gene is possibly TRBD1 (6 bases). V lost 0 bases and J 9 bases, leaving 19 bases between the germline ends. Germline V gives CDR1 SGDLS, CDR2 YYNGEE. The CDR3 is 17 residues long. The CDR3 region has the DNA TGTGCCAGCAGCGTAGCCCCGGGCGTACAGGGTAGTTCACCCCTCCACTTT. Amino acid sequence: CASSVAPGVQGSSPLHF.

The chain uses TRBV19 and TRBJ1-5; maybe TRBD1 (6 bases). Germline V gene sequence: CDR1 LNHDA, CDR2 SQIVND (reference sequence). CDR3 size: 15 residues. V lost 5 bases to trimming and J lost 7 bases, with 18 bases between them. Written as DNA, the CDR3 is TGTGCCAGTAGTGTCCCAGGGGCAGGGGTCCAGCCCCAGCATTTT. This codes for CASSVPGAGVQPQHF.

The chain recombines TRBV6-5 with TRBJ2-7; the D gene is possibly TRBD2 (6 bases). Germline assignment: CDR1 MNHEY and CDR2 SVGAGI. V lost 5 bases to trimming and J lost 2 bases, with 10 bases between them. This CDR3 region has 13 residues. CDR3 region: CASSVGGAYEQYF. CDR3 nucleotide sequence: TGTGCCAGCAGTGTAGGAGGGGCCTACGAGCAGTACTTC.

The chain's CDR3 is CASTSGQGQETQYF. CDR3 bases: TGTGCCAGCACTTCAGGACAGGGCCAAGAGACCCAGTACTTC. This chain uses TRBV2 with TRBJ2-5, with TRBD1 identical over 8 bases. The germline gives CDR1 SNHLY, CDR2 FYNNEI. This CDR3 contains 14 residues. V dropped 7 bases and J dropped 1; count of bases not matched to a gene: 5.

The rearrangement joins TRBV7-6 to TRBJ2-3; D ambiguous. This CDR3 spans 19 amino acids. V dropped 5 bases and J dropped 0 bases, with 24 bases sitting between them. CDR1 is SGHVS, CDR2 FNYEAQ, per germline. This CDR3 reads CASSPREAPSPTSTDTQYF. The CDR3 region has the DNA TGTGCCAGCAGCCCCCGAGAGGCTCCTTCCCCCACTAGCACAGATACGCAGTATTTT.

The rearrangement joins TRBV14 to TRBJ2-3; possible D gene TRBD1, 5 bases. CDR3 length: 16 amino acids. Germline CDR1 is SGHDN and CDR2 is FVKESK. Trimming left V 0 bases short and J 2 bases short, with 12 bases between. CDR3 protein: CASSQDYRPDTDTQYF. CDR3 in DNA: TGTGCCAGCAGCCAAGATTACAGGCCAGACACAGATACGCAGTATTTT.

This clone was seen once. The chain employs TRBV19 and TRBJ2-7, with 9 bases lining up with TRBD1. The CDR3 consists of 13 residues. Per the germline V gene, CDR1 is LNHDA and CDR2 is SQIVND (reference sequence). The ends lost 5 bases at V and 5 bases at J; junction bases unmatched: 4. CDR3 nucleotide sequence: TGTGCCAGTAGTTCGGGACAGGGTCACGAGCAGTACTTC. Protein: CASSSGQGHEQYF.